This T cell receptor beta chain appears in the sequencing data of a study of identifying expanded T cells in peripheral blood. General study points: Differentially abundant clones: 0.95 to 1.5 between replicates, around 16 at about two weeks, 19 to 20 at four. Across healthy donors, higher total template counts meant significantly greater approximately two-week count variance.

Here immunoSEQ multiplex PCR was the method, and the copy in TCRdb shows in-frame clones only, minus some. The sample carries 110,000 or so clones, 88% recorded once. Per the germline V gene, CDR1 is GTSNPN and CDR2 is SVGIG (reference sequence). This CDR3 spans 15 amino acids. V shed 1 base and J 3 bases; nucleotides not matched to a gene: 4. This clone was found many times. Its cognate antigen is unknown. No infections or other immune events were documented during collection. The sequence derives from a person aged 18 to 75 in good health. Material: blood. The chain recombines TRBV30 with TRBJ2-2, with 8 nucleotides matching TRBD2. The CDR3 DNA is TGTGCCTGGAGTGGATTAGCGGGATACACCGGGGAGCTGTTTTTT. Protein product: CAWSGLAGYTGELFF.